This is a list of T cell receptor beta chains from one sample in a study of shared clonotypes between healthy human individuals. Clones were sequenced by immunoSEQ multiplex PCR, and TCRdb holds only the in-frame ones, with some missing. Among under 2,500,000 clones listed, nearly 97% were seen once. The sample was naive CD4+ T cells sorted from blood. The source of these receptors is a man aged 18 to 30 in good health. The CDR3 runs from the conserved cysteine through the conserved F or W. D genes are given only for firm matches.

j_call,d_call,v_call,cdr3_aa,cdr3_nt
TRBJ2-7,.,TRBV14,CASSQDIGSSYEQYF,TGTGCCAGCAGCCAAGACATCGGCAGCTCCTACGAGCAGTACTTC
TRBJ2-6,.,TRBV10-1,CASSPERNPGANVLTF,TGCGCCAGCAGTCCGGAGCGGAATCCTGGGGCCAACGTCCTGACTTTC
TRBJ2-7,TRBD1,TRBV6-5,CASSLTGTGYNEQYF,TGTGCCAGCAGTTTAACCGGGACAGGGTACAACGAGCAGTACTTC
TRBJ1-2,.,TRBV29-1,CSVEDLGAPNYGYTF,TGCAGCGTTGAAGATCTGGGGGCGCCTAACTATGGCTACACCTTC
TRBJ2-7,.,TRBV6-5,CASSPAGRSHEQYF,TGTGCCAGCAGCCCCGCCGGGAGATCCCACGAGCAGTACTTC
TRBJ2-2,.,TRBV4-1,CASSQDGPASLGELFF,TGCGCCAGCAGCCAAGATGGGCCAGCCTCACTCGGGGAGCTGTTTTTT
TRBJ2-7,.,TRBV10-3,CAISRTAEQQYF,TGTGCCATCAGTCGGACCGCCGAACAGCAGTACTTC
TRBJ2-7,TRBD2,TRBV28,CASSFLAGTHIYEQYF,TGTGCCAGCAGTTTTCTAGCGGGGACACATATTTACGAGCAGTACTTC
TRBJ2-5,.,TRBV29-1,CSVKQETQYF,TGCAGCGTGAAGCAAGAGACCCAGTACTTC
TRBJ2-3,TRBD1,TRBV7-9,CASSPDRGITDTQYF,TGTGCCAGCAGCCCGGACAGGGGAATCACAGATACGCAGTATTTT
TRBJ1-1,TRBD1,TRBV18,CASRTGGTEAFF,TGTGCCAGCAGAACAGGGGGCACTGAAGCTTTCTTT
TRBJ1-5,.,TRBV9,CASSVGVSDNQPQHF,TGTGCCAGCAGCGTCGGGGTCTCAGACAATCAGCCCCAGCATTTT
TRBJ2-3,.,TRBV13,CASSTGRGVTDTQYF,TGTGCCAGCAGCACCGGAAGGGGAGTCACAGATACGCAGTATTTT
TRBJ1-4,.,TRBV30,CAWSDRTRINEKLFF,TGTGCCTGGAGTGATCGGACACGGATTAATGAAAAACTGTTTTTT
TRBJ1-4,.,TRBV6-6,CASTQGRSANEKLFF,TGTGCCAGCACACAGGGACGGTCTGCTAATGAAAAACTGTTTTTT
TRBJ2-3,.,TRBV5-1,CASSLGYLSTDTQYF,TGCGCCAGCAGCCTGGGGTACTTAAGCACAGATACGCAGTATTTT